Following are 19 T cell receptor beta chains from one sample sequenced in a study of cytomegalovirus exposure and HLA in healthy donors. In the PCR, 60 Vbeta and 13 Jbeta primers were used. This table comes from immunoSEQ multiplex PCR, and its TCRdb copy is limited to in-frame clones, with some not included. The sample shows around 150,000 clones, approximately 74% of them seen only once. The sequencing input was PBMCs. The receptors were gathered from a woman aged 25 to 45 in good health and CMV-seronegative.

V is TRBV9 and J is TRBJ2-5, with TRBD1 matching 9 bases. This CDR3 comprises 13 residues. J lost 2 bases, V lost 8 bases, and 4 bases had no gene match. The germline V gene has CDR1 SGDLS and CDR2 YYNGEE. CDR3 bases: TGTGCCAGTAAAGACAGGGGGCAAGAGACCCAGTACTTC. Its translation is CASKDRGQETQYF.

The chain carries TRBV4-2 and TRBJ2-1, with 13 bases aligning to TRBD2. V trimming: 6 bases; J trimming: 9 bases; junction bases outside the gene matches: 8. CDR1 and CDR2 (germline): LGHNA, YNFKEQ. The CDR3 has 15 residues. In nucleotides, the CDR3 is TGTGCCAGCAGTCTAAGACTAGCGGGAGGAGGTGAGCAGTTCTTC. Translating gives CASSLRLAGGGEQFF.

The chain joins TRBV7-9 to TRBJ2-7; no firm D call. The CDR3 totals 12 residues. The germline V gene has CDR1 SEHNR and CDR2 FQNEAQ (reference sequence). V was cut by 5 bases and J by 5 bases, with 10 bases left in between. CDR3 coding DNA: TGTGCCAGCAGCGTGGGCCCTAACGAGCAGTACTTC. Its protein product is CASSVGPNEQYF.

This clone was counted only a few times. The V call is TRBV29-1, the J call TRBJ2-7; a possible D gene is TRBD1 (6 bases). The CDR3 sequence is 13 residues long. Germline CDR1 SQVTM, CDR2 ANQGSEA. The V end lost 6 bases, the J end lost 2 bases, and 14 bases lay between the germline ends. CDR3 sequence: CSVERDITYEQYF. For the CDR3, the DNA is TGCAGCGTAGAACGGGACATCACCTACGAGCAGTACTTC.

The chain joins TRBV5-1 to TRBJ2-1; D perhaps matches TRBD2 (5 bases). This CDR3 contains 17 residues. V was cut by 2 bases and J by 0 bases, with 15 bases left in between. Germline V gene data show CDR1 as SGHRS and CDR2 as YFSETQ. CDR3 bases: TGCGCCAGCAGCTTTCTCCCTAGCAGGAGCTCCTACAATGAGCAGTTCTTC. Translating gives CASSFLPSRSSYNEQFF. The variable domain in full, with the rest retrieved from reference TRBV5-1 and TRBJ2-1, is KAGVTQTPRYLIKTRGQQVTLSCSPISGHRSVSWYQQTPGQGLQFLFEYFSETQRNKGNFPGRFSGRQFSNSRSEMNVSTLELGDSALYLCASSFLPSRSSYNEQFFGPGTRLTVL.

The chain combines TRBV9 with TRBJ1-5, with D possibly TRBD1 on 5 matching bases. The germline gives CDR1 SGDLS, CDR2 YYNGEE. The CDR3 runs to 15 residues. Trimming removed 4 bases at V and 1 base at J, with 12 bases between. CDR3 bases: TGTGCCAGCAGCCAATGGGGGGTGAGCAATCAGCCCCAGCATTTT. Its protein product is CASSQWGVSNQPQHF.

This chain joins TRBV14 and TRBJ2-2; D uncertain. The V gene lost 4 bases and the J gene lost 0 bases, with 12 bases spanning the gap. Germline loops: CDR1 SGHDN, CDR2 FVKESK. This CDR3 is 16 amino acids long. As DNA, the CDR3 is TGTGCCAGCAGCCCGTTCAGATCAGCGAACACCGGGGAGCTGTTTTTT. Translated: CASSPFRSANTGELFF.

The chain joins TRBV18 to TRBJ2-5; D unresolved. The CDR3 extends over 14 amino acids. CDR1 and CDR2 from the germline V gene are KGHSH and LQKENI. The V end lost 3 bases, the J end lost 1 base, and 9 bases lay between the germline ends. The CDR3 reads CASSPLNFQETQYF. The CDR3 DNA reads TGTGCCAGCTCACCGTTAAACTTCCAAGAGACCCAGTACTTC.

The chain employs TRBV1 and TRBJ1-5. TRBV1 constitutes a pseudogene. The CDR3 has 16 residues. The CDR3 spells CTSSQDGGGEDQPQHF. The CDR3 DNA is TGCACCAGCAGCCAAGATGGGGGGGGCGAGGATCAGCCCCAGCATTTT.

The CDR3 region is CASSHGGISYEQYF. The CDR3 DNA is TGTGCCAGCAGCCACGGAGGGATCTCCTACGAGCAGTACTTC. The chain joins TRBV7-2 to TRBJ2-7, with a possible D match to TRBD2 (6 bases). The CDR3 extends over 14 amino acids. V gave up 5 bases and J gave up 0 bases, with 11 bases separating them. Germline-derived CDR1 and CDR2 are SGHTA and FQGNSA.

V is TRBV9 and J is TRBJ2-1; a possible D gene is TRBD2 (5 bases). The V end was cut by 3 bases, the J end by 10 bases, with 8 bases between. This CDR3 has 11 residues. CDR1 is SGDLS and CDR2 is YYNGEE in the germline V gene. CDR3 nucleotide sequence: TGTGCCAGCAGCGCTGAGGGAGAGCAGTTCTTC. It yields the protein CASSAEGEQFF.

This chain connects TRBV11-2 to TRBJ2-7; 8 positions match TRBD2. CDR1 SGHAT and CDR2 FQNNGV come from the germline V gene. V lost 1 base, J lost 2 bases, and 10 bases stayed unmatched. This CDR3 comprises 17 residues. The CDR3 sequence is CASSLGGVIAGTYEQYF. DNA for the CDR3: TGTGCCAGCAGCTTAGGCGGCGTAATAGCGGGGACCTACGAGCAGTACTTC. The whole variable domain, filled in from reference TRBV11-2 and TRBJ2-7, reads EAGVAQSPRYKIIEKRQSVAFWCNPISGHATLYWYQQILGQGPKLLIQFQNNGVVDDSQLPKDRFSAERLKGVDSTLKIQPAKLEDSAVYLCASSLGGVIAGTYEQYFGPGTRLTVT.

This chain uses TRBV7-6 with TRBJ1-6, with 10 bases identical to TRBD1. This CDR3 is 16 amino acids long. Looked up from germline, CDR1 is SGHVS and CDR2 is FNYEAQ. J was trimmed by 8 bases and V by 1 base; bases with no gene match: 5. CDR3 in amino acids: CASSLEPGTGDSPLHF. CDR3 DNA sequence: TGTGCCAGCAGCTTAGAACCCGGGACAGGGGATTCACCCCTCCACTTT.

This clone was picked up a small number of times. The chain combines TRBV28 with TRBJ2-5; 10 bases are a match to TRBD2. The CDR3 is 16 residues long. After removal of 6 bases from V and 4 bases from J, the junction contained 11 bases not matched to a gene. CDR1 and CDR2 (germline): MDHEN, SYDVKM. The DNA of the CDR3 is TGTGCCAGCAGCCACATTCTAGCGGGGGACTCAGAGACCCAGTACTTC. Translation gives CASSHILAGDSETQYF.

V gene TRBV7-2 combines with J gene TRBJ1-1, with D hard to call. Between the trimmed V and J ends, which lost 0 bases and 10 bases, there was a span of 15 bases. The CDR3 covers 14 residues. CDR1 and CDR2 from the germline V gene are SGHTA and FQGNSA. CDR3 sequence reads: CASSLALSPFGAFF. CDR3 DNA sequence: TGTGCCAGCAGCTTAGCGCTAAGCCCATTTGGAGCTTTCTTT.

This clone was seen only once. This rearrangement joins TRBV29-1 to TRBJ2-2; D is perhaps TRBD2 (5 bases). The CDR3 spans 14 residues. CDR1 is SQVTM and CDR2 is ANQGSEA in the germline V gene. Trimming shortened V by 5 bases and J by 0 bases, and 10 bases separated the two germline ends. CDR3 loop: CSVISETNTGELFF. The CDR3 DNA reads TGCAGCGTTATTAGCGAGACGAACACCGGGGAGCTGTTTTTT.

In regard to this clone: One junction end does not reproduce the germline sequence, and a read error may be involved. The CDR3 sequence: CASRLSPLSGVGEKLFF. In DNA, the CDR3 is TGTGCCAGCAGGTTATCGCCCCTCTCGGGAGTGGGGGAAAAACTGTTTTTT. The chain couples TRBV27 to TRBJ1-4; D gene ambiguous. This CDR3 comprises 17 residues. Germline values: CDR1 MNHEY, CDR2 SMNVEV (reference sequence).

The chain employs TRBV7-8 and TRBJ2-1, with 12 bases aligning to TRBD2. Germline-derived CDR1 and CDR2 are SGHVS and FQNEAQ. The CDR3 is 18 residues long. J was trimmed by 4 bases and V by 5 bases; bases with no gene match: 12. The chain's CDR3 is CASSAGAPGTSGYNEQFF. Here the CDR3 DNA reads TGTGCCAGCAGCGCTGGGGCACCCGGGACTAGCGGGTACAATGAGCAGTTCTTC.

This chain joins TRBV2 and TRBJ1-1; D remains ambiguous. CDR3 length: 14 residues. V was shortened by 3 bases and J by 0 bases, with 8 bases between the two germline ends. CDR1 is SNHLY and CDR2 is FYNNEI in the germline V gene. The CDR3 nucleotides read TGTGCCAGCAGTGATTTCAGGATGAACACTGAAGCTTTCTTT. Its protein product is CASSDFRMNTEAFF.